Below, 12 T cell receptor beta chains from the same sample are listed, as sequenced in a study of beta chain features in type 1 diabetes. Antigens of these TCRs are unknown. The study reverse transcribed the entire isolated RNA, so it sequenced expressed TCRB transcripts. Clones were read by immunoSEQ multiplex PCR, and TCRdb kept only the in-frame ones, dropping some. The sample has about 160,000 clones; 6.5% to 8.5% are singletons. Study-wide results and limits: TCRB CDR3 length was moderately but significantly reduced in all four CD4+ subsets of Type 1 diabetes patients.

What was sequenced was central memory CD4+ T cells from blood. The origin of the receptors is a woman between 18 and 29 years old with type 1 diabetes.

The chain is built from TRBV6-6 and TRBJ2-7; 8 positions match TRBD1. The length of the CDR3 is 14 residues. The trim removed 6 bases at V and 2 bases at J, leaving 6 bases unmatched. Germline lookup yields CDR1 MNHNY and CDR2 SVGAGI (reference sequence). The CDR3 spells CASRGQALTYEQYF. DNA of the CDR3: TGTGCCAGCAGGGGACAGGCACTAACCTACGAGCAGTACTTC.

This chain connects TRBV7-2 to TRBJ2-2; maybe TRBD1 (6 bases). The CDR3 is made up of 15 amino acids. The germline V gene encodes CDR1 SGHTA and CDR2 FQGNSA. The germline V and J ends were trimmed by 6 bases and 5 bases, with 16 bases remaining between them. The CDR3, as DNA: TGTGCCAGCAGTATCGGACAGTTTGGGACCGGGGAGCTGTTTTTT. It is translated as CASSIGQFGTGELFF.

The J gene is TRBJ1-4, the V gene TRBV4-2; D is unresolved. The CDR3 is made up of 12 amino acids. Trimming shortened V by 1 base and J by 13 bases, and 10 bases separated the two germline ends. The germline V gene has CDR1 LGHNA and CDR2 YNFKEQ. The CDR3 nucleotides are TGTGCCAGCAGCCAAGGAGAGAATAGACTGTTTTTT. Amino acids: CASSQGENRLFF.

The sample holds a few counts of this clone. The genes are TRBV6-1 and TRBJ2-1, with 7 bases aligning to TRBD1. V shed 5 bases and J 1 base; nucleotides not matched to a gene: 5. Per germline, CDR1 MNHNS and CDR2 SASEGT. The CDR3 spans 15 residues. The CDR3 sequence is CASSRQGFSYNEQFF. The CDR3 bases are TGTGCCAGCAGTCGACAGGGATTTTCCTACAATGAGCAGTTCTTC.

The chain couples TRBV25-1 to TRBJ1-6; 8 bases fit TRBD1. CDR3 length equals 14 residues. Looked up from germline, CDR1 is MGHDK and CDR2 is SYGVNS. V dropped 7 bases and J dropped 8; count of bases not matched to a gene: 7. The CDR3 nucleotides read TGTGCCAGCACTAAGACAGGGGTGGATTCACCCCTCCACTTT. This gives the protein CASTKTGVDSPLHF.

In its sample, this clone was seen a few times. The chain is built from TRBV5-4 and TRBJ2-5, with 12 nucleotides matching TRBD2. Germline CDR1 is SGHNT and CDR2 is YYREEE (reference sequence). This CDR3 spans 16 amino acids. With 4 bases clipped from V and 5 bases from J, the junction kept 9 bases outside the gene matches. CDR3 region: CASSKELAGGVETQYF. CDR3 coding DNA: TGTGCCAGCAGCAAGGAACTAGCGGGAGGCGTGGAGACCCAGTACTTC.

This clone was detected a few times. J is TRBJ2-7 and V is TRBV2, with D uncertain. V lost 2 bases to trimming and J lost 0 bases, with 8 bases between them. Germline loops: CDR1 SNHLY, CDR2 FYNNEI. The CDR3 consists of 14 residues. The CDR3 loop reads CASSELGYSYEQYF. CDR3 DNA: TGTGCCAGCAGTGAACTCGGGTACTCCTACGAGCAGTACTTC.

This clone turned up a few times. This chain uses TRBV4-1 with TRBJ2-7; 8 bases map to TRBD2. J was trimmed by 4 bases and V by 3 bases; bases with no gene match: 14. This CDR3 has 17 residues. Looked up from germline, CDR1 is MGHRA and CDR2 is YSYEKL. The CDR3 region is CASSQLSGRADSYEQYF. The CDR3 bases are TGCGCCAGCAGCCAGCTTTCCGGGAGGGCCGATAGTTACGAGCAGTACTTC.

This chain joins TRBV6-5 and TRBJ2-5, with 8 positions matching TRBD1. With 6 bases clipped from V and 5 bases from J, the junction kept 8 bases outside the gene matches. The germline V gene has CDR1 MNHEY and CDR2 SVGAGI. The CDR3 is 14 residues long. This CDR3 reads CASSPLQGAETQYF. In nucleotides, the CDR3 is TGTGCCAGCAGCCCTCTTCAGGGGGCGGAGACCCAGTACTTC.

This clone was counted between two and nine times. This chain connects TRBV29-1 to TRBJ1-1, with D possibly matching TRBD1 (5 bases). CDR3 size: 12 residues. Trimming cost V 4 bases and J 5 bases, with 11 bases left between them. CDR1 SQVTM and CDR2 ANQGSEA come from the germline V gene. The CDR3 DNA reads as TGCAGCGTTGCGGGGGTTGGAACTGAAGCTTTCTTT. This translates into CSVAGVGTEAFF.

This clone was seen only a few times. The CDR3 loop is CASKTSGVYEQYF. The CDR3 region has the DNA TGTGCCAGCAAGACTAGCGGCGTCTACGAGCAGTACTTC. The chain is built from TRBV5-4 and TRBJ2-7, with 9 bases that match TRBD2. Germline-derived CDR1 and CDR2 are SGHNT and YYREEE (reference sequence). The trim removed 6 bases at V and 3 bases at J, leaving 4 bases unmatched. The CDR3 is made up of 13 amino acids.

This clone was seen only a few times. The chain links TRBV19 to TRBJ2-1, with TRBD1 matching over 9 bases. The CDR3 contains 11 residues. Germline trimming cut 6 bases from V and 9 bases from J; bases unmatched to any gene: 0. CDR1 and CDR2 (germline): LNHDA, SQIVND (reference sequence). CDR3 sequence: CASRQGAEQFF. The DNA for the CDR3 is TGTGCCAGTAGACAGGGGGCTGAGCAGTTCTTC.